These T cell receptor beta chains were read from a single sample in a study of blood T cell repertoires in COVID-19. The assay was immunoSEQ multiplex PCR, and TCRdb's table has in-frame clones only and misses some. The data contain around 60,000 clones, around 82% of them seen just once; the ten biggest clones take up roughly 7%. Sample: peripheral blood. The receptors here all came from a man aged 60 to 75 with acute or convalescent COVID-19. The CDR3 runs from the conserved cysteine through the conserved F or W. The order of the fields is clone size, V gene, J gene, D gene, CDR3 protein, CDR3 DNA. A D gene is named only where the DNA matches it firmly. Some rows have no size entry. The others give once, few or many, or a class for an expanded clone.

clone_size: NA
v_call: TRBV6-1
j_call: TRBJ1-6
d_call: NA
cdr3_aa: CASSEVDNSPLHF
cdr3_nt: TGTGCCAGCAGTGAAGTCGATAATTCACCCCTCCACTTT

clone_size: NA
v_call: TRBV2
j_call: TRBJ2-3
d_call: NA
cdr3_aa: CASSEAGGRAYTDTQYF
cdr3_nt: TGTGCCAGCAGTGAAGCGGGGGGTAGGGCTTACACAGATACGCAGTATTTT

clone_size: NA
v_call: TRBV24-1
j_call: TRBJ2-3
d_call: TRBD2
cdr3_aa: CATSGWTSGGPSTDTQYF
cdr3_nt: TGTGCCACCAGTGGATGGACTAGCGGGGGACCGAGCACAGATACGCAGTATTTT

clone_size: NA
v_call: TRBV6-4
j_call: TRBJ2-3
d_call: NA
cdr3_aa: CASSTSRGADTQYF
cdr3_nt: TGTGCCAGCAGCACTAGCAGAGGGGCAGATACGCAGTATTTT

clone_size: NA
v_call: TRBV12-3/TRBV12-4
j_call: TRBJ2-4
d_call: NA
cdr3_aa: CASRSQGIDIQYF
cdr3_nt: TGTGCCAGCAGGTCACAGGGTATAGACATTCAGTACTTC

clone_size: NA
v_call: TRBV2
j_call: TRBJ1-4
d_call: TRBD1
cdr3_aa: CASTLNPGQGARSEKLFF
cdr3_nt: TGTGCCAGCACCCTAAACCCGGGACAGGGGGCGAGAAGTGAAAAACTGTTTTTT

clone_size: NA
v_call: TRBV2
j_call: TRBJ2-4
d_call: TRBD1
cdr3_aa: CASSEDRGAKNIQYF
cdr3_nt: TGTGCCAGCAGTGAGGACAGGGGGGCCAAAAACATTCAGTACTTC

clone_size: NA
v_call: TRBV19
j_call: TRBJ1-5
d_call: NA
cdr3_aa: CASSIDSYQPQHF
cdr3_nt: TGTGCCAGTAGTATCGACAGCTATCAGCCCCAGCATTTT

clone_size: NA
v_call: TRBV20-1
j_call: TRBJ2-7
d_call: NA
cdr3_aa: CSASSFLSYEQYF
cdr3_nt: TGCAGTGCTAGTAGCTTCCTCTCCTACGAGCAGTACTTC

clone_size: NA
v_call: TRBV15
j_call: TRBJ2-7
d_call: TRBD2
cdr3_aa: CATAELAGFSYEQYF
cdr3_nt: TGTGCCACTGCAGAGCTAGCGGGGTTCTCCTACGAGCAGTACTTC

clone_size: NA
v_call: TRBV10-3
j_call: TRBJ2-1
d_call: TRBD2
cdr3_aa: CAISEWGGASNEQFF
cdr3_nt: TGTGCCATCAGTGAGTGGGGGGGAGCCTCCAATGAGCAGTTCTTC

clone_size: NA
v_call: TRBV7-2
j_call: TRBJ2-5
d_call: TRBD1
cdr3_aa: CATTGGVGETQYF
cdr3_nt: TGTGCCACGACAGGGGGCGTCGGAGAGACCCAGTACTTC

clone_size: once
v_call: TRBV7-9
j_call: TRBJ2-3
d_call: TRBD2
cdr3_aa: CASSFGGVYTDTQYF
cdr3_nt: TGTGCCAGCAGCTTTGGGGGGGTCTACACAGATACGCAGTATTTT

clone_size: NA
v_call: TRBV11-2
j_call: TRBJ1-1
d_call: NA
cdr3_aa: CASSLGPPAGEAFF
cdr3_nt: TGTGCCAGCAGCTTAGGGCCCCCCGCGGGTGAAGCTTTCTTT

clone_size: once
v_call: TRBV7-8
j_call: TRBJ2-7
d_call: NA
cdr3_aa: CASSAPNEQYF
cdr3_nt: TGTGCCAGCAGCGCCCCTAACGAGCAGTACTTC

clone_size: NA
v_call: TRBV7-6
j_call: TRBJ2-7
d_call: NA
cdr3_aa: CASSFVLDSVDEQYF
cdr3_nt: TGTGCCAGCAGCTTCGTCTTAGACTCGGTCGACGAGCAGTACTTC

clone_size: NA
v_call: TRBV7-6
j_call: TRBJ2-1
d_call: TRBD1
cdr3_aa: CASSRRQGASGGEQFF
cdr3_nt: TGTGCCAGCAGCAGAAGACAGGGGGCGAGTGGCGGTGAGCAGTTCTTC

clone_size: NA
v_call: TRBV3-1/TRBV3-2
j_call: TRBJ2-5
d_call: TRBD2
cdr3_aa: CASSQEGRGGQETQYF
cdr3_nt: TGTGCCAGCAGCCAAGAGGGGCGGGGGGGCCAAGAGACCCAGTACTTC

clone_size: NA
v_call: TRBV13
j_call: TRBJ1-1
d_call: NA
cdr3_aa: CASRAGLNTEAFF
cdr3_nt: TGTGCCAGCAGGGCGGGCCTGAACACTGAAGCTTTCTTT

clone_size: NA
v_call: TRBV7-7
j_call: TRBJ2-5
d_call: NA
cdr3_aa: CASSSSGETQYF
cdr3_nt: TGTGCTAGCAGCTCGAGCGGGGAGACCCAGTACTTC

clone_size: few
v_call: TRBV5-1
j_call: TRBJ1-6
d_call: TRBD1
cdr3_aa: CASSLEGGTNSPLHF
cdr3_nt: TGCGCCAGCAGCTTGGAAGGGGGCACGAATTCACCCCTCCACTTT

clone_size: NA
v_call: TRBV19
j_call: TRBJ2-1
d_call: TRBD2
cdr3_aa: CASSIGPTSVGYNEQFF
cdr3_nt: TGTGCCAGTAGTATAGGTCCGACTAGCGTGGGGTACAATGAGCAGTTCTTC

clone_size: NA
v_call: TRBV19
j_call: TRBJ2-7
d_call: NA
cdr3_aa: CASSAFREDEQYF
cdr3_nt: TGTGCCAGTAGTGCCTTTCGAGAGGACGAGCAGTACTTC

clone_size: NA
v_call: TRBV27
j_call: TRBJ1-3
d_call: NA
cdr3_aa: CASSLGQPRSGNTIYF
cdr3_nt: TGTGCCAGCAGTTTAGGGCAGCCCCGATCGGGAAACACCATATATTTT

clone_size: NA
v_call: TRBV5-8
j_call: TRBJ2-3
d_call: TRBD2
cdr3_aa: CASSLGLAGGTDTQYF
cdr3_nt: TGTGCCAGCAGCCTGGGACTAGCGGGGGGCACAGATACGCAGTATTTT

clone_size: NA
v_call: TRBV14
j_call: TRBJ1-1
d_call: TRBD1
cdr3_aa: CASRVTGENTAFF
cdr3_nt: TGTGCCAGCAGGGTTACAGGGGAAAATACGGCTTTCTTT

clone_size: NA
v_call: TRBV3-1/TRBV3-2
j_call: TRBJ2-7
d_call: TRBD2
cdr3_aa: CASSPTGRGRVYEQYF
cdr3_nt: TGTGCCAGCAGCCCTACTGGGCGGGGGAGGGTGTACGAGCAGTACTTC

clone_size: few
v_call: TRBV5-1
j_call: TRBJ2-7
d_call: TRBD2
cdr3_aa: CASSPRTSGGSSYEQYF
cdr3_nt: TGCGCCAGCAGCCCACGGACTAGCGGGGGGAGCTCCTACGAGCAGTACTTC

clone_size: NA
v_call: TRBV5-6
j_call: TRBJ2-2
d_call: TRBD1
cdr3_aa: CASSLLQGAYDGELFF
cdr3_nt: TGTGCCAGCAGCTTGTTACAGGGGGCGTACGACGGGGAGCTGTTTTTT

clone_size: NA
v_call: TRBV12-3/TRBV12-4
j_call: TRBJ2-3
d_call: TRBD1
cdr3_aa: CASSGTGADTQYF
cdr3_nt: TGTGCCAGCAGTGGGACAGGGGCAGATACGCAGTATTTT

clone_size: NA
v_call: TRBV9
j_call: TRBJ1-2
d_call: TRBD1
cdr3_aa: CASSFYDRVGNYGYTF
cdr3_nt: TGTGCCAGCAGCTTCTACGACAGGGTTGGTAACTATGGCTACACCTTC

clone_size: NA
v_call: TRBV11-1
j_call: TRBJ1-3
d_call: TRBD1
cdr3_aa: CASSLGQPGNTIYF
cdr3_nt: TGTGCCAGCAGCTTGGGACAGCCCGGAAACACCATATATTTT

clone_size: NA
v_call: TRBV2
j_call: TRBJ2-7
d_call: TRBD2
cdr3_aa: CASSEMASGAYEQYF
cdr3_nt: TGTGCCAGCAGTGAGATGGCTAGCGGGGCCTACGAGCAGTACTTC

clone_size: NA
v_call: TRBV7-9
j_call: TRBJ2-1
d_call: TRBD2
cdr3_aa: CASRRSTPGLAGGRGEQFF
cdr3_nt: TGTGCCAGCAGGCGATCAACACCGGGACTAGCGGGGGGCCGGGGTGAGCAGTTCTTC

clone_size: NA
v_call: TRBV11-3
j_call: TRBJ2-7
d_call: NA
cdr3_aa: CASRGQLGEQYF
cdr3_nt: TGTGCCAGCAGGGGACAATTAGGCGAGCAGTACTTC

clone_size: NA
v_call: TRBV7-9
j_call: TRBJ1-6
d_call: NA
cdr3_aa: CASSPSQGNNSPLHF
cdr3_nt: TGTGCCAGCAGCCCATCTCAGGGTAATAATTCACCCCTCCACTTT

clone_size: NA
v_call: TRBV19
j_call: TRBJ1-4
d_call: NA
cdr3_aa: CASLSRGGGEKLFF
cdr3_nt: TGTGCCAGTCTCAGCAGGGGTGGGGGTGAAAAACTGTTTTTT

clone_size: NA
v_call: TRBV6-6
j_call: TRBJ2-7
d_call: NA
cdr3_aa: CASSRGSSYEQYF
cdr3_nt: TGTGCCAGCAGTAGGGGCAGCTCCTACGAGCAGTACTTC

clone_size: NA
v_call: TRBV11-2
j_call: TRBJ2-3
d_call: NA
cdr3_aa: CASSLAARVDTQYF
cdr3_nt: TGTGCCAGCAGCTTGGCGGCTCGGGTAGATACGCAGTATTTT

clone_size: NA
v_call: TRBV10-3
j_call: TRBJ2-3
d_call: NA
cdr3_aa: CAISENWSLQTTDTQYF
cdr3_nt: TGTGCCATCAGTGAGAATTGGAGTCTCCAGACCACAGATACGCAGTATTTT

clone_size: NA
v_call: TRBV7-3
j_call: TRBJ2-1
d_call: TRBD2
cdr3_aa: CASSYSRGADNEQFF
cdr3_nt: TGTGCCAGCAGCTATTCGCGGGGGGCTGACAATGAGCAGTTCTTC

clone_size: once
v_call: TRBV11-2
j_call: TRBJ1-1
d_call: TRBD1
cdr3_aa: CASSFTGERTEAFF
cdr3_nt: TGTGCCAGCAGCTTCACAGGGGAGCGGACTGAAGCTTTCTTT

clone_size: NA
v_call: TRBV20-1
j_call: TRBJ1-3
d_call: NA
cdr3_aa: CSASVSPPGSGNTIYF
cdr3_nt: TGCAGTGCTAGTGTGAGCCCTCCCGGCTCTGGAAACACCATATATTTT

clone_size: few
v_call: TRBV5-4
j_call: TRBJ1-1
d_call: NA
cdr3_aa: CASSLMRQQNTEAFF
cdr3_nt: TGTGCCAGCAGCTTGATGCGGCAGCAGAACACTGAAGCTTTCTTT

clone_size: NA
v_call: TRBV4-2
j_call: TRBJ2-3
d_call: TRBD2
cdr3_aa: CASSRTSGADTQYF
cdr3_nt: TGTGCCAGCAGCCGGACTAGCGGGGCAGATACGCAGTATTTT

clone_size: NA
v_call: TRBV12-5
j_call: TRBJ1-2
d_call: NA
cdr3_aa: CASGLQWGYTF
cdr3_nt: TGTGCTAGTGGTTTACAGTGGGGCTACACCTTC

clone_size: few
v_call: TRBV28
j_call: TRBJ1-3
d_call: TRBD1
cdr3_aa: CASSSVNTGDSRNTIYF
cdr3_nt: TGTGCCAGCAGTTCAGTCAACACAGGGGATAGCAGAAACACCATATATTTT

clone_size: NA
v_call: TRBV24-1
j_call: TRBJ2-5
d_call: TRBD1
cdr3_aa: CATSPQGGQETQYF
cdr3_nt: TGTGCCACCAGTCCACAGGGGGGACAAGAGACCCAGTACTTC

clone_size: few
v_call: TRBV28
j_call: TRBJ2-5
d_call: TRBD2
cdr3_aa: CASRTSGSGGAETQYF
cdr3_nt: TGTGCCAGCAGGACCTCCGGGAGCGGGGGGGCCGAGACCCAGTACTTC

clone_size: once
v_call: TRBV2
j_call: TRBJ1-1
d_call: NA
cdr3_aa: CASSVRGRVTEAFF
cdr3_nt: TGTGCCAGCAGTGTGCGAGGGCGAGTCACTGAAGCTTTCTTT

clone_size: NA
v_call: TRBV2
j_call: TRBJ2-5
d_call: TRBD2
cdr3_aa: CASSEYGGGSLETQYF
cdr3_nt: TGTGCCAGCAGTGAATACGGGGGGGGATCGTTGGAGACCCAGTACTTC

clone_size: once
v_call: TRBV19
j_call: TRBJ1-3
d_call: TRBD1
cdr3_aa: CASSTTGVNGNTIYF
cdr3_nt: TGTGCCAGTAGTACAACAGGGGTAAATGGAAACACCATATATTTT

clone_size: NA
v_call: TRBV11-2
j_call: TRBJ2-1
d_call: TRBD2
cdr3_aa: CASSSRLAGGYNEQFF
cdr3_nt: TGTGCCAGCAGCTCCCGACTAGCGGGGGGCTACAATGAGCAGTTCTTC

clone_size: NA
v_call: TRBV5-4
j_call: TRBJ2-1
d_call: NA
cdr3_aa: CASSLRRGNEQFF
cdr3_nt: TGTGCCAGCAGCTTGCGAAGGGGGAATGAGCAGTTCTTC

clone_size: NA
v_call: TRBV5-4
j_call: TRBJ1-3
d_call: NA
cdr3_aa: CASSSESATNTIYF
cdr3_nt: TGTGCCAGCAGCTCGGAGAGCGCTACAAACACCATATATTTT

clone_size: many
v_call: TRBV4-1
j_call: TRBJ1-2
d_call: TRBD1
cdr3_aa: CASSQAGTGSNFGYTF
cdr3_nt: TGCGCCAGCAGCCAAGCGGGGACAGGGAGTAATTTTGGCTACACCTTC

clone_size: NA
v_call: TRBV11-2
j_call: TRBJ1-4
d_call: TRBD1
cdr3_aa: CASSPDRVQLFF
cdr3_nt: TGTGCCAGCAGCCCCGACAGGGTGCAACTGTTTTTT

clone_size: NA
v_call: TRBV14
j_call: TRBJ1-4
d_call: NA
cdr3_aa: CASSQDYEKLFF
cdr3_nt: TGTGCCAGCAGCCAAGACTATGAAAAACTGTTTTTT

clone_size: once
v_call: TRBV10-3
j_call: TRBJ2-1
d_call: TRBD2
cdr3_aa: CAISGLAGLYNEQFF
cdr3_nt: TGTGCCATCAGTGGACTAGCGGGCCTCTACAATGAGCAGTTCTTC